Presented here are 22 T cell receptor beta chains from one specimen sequenced in a study of blood T cell repertoires in COVID-19. The table came from immunoSEQ multiplex PCR; TCRdb's copy has only in-frame clones and leaves some out. The sample records under 200,000 clones, around four fifths being singletons. Specimen: peripheral blood. These receptors originate from an older man with acute or convalescent COVID-19.

This clone was found a few times. The chain joins TRBV29-1 to TRBJ2-1; D is unclear. The length of the CDR3 is 12 residues. Trimming cost V 7 bases and J 4 bases, with 11 bases left between them. Looked up from germline, CDR1 is SQVTM and CDR2 is ANQGSEA. The CDR3 DNA follows: TGCAGCGCGACCCTGCAGTACAATGAGCAGTTCTTC. This codes for CSATLQYNEQFF.

The chain combines TRBV5-8 with TRBJ2-3; TRBD1 might be the D (6 bases). Trimming took 4 bases from V and 5 from J, leaving 11 bases between them. CDR1 SGHTS and CDR2 YDEGEE come from the germline V gene. The CDR3 loop spans 13 amino acids. The CDR3 loop reads CASSQGPKDTQYF. DNA for the CDR3: TGTGCCAGCAGCCAGGGGCCAAAAGATACGCAGTATTTT.

The chain employs TRBV27 and TRBJ1-1; D uncertain. CDR3 length: 13 residues. V was clipped by 4 bases and J by 4 bases, with 10 bases between them. Germline V gives CDR1 MNHEY, CDR2 SMNVEV (reference sequence). The CDR3 DNA is TGTGCCAGCAGTTCTCGGGGTCGCACTGAAGCTTTCTTT. Translating gives CASSSRGRTEAFF.

The chain recombines TRBV29-1 with TRBJ1-2; D might be TRBD1 (5 bases). This CDR3 is built from 15 residues. Trimming pared 7 bases from V and 3 bases from J, leaving 21 bases between. Looked up from germline, CDR1 is SQVTM and CDR2 is ANQGSEA. CDR3 in amino acids: CSAGRAASEDYGYTF. In DNA form, the CDR3 reads TGCAGCGCGGGGCGGGCGGCGTCTGAAGACTATGGCTACACCTTC.

This clone was seen more than once but under ten times. The chain uses TRBV5-4 and TRBJ2-7; D not certain. With 3 bases removed from V and 2 bases from J, the gap between germline ends came to 12 bases. The CDR3 has 14 residues. In germline, CDR1 is SGHNT, CDR2 YYREEE (reference sequence). CDR3 residues: CASSSPRITYEQYF. As DNA, the CDR3 is TGTGCCAGCAGCTCGCCTAGGATAACCTACGAGCAGTACTTC.

This clone is a singleton in its sample. The chain recombines TRBV7-6 with TRBJ1-5; 10 bases match TRBD1. CDR3 length equals 15 residues. Unmatched junction bases numbered 4, after V lost 1 base and J lost 7 bases. CDR1 and CDR2 from the germline V gene are SGHVS and FNYEAQ. CDR3 bases: TGTGCCAGCAGCTTAGGACAGGGGGCAGGACAGCCCCAGCATTTT. As protein: CASSLGQGAGQPQHF.

The table lists this clone with a count of one. The rearrangement joins TRBV9 to TRBJ2-2; 11 bases are shared with TRBD2. CDR3 length equals 19 residues. J gave up 1 base and V 3 bases, and 11 bases lay outside the gene matches. Germline values: CDR1 SGDLS, CDR2 YYNGEE. DNA for the CDR3: TGTGCCAGCAGCGGGCTCCCGACTAGCGGGACGAGGAACACCGGGGAGCTGTTTTTT. The encoded protein is CASSGLPTSGTRNTGELFF. Filled out from reference TRBV9 and TRBJ2-2, the complete variable domain reads DSGVTQTPKHLITATGQRVTLRCSPRSGDLSVYWYQQSLDQGLQFLIQYYNGEERAKGNILERFSAQQFPDLHSELNLSSLELGDSALYFCASSGLPTSGTRNTGELFFGEGSRLTVL.

The chain carries TRBV24-1 and TRBJ1-4; 7 bases are shared with TRBD1. V shed 4 bases and J 10 bases; nucleotides not matched to a gene: 5. In germline, CDR1 is KGHDR, CDR2 SFDVKD. This CDR3 contains 13 residues. This chain's CDR3 is CATSDADRAKLFF. The CDR3 bases are TGTGCCACCAGTGACGCCGACAGGGCAAAACTGTTTTTT.

In this sample, this clone turned up once. The chain is built from TRBV11-2 and TRBJ2-5, with 9 bases matching TRBD2. CDR3 length equals 20 residues. Per germline, CDR1 SGHAT and CDR2 FQNNGV. The V gene end was trimmed by 0 bases and the J gene end by 3 bases; junction bases not matched to a gene: 17. The CDR3 protein is CASSLEGLGLALTQKETQYF. As DNA, the CDR3 is TGTGCCAGCAGCTTAGAAGGCTTAGGACTAGCGCTCACTCAGAAAGAGACCCAGTACTTC. The full variable domain, in which reference TRBV11-2 and TRBJ2-5 provide the parts outside the CDR3, is EAGVAQSPRYKIIEKRQSVAFWCNPISGHATLYWYQQILGQGPKLLIQFQNNGVVDDSQLPKDRFSAERLKGVDSTLKIQPAKLEDSAVYLCASSLEGLGLALTQKETQYFGPGTRLLVL.

This clone was detected only once. The rearrangement joins TRBV7-2 to TRBJ2-1; the D gene is possibly TRBD2 (6 bases). The V end was cut by 1 base, the J end by 5 bases, with 9 bases between. This CDR3 contains 14 residues. CDR1 and CDR2 from the germline V gene are SGHTA and FQGNSA. DNA for the CDR3: TGTGCCAGCAGCTTAGTTGGAGGGCACAATGAGCAGTTCTTC. Protein: CASSLVGGHNEQFF.

The sample holds a few counts of this clone. The V and J genes are TRBV23-1 and TRBJ2-7, with a tentative D call TRBD2 (5 bases). TRBV23-1 is an ORF, and what it does is uncertain. The CDR3 runs to 14 residues. V shed 8 bases and J shed 3 bases, with 17 bases lying between them. The CDR3 region has the DNA TGCGCCAGCTCTCAAGAGCTTCGGGACTACGAGCAGTACTTC. Translating gives CASSQELRDYEQYF.

The chain uses TRBV28 and TRBJ2-7; 14 bases fit TRBD2. Unmatched junction bases numbered 2, after V lost 3 bases and J lost 4 bases. Germline V gene sequence: CDR1 MDHEN, CDR2 SYDVKM. The CDR3 has 15 amino acids. Here the CDR3 reads CASSFGTSGSYEQYF. Here the CDR3 DNA reads TGTGCCAGCAGTTTCGGGACTAGCGGGAGTTACGAGCAGTACTTC.

This clone was seen a single time. The rearrangement links TRBV2 to TRBJ1-5; D is undetermined. Trimming took off 6 bases at V and 4 bases at J, with 10 bases between the two ends. Germline loops: CDR1 SNHLY, CDR2 FYNNEI. The CDR3 contains 13 residues. The CDR3 nucleotides are TGTGCCAGCAGACGGGGAGGTAATCAGCCCCAGCATTTT. Its translation: CASRRGGNQPQHF.

The V gene is TRBV27, the J gene TRBJ1-2; a weak D match, TRBD1 (5 bases). The V end was cut by 6 bases, the J end by 8 bases, with 16 bases between. CDR1 and CDR2 (germline): MNHEY, SMNVEV (reference sequence). The CDR3 spans 13 residues. CDR3 sequence: CASRGTGKEGYTF. CDR3 coding DNA: TGTGCCAGCAGGGGAACAGGAAAGGAGGGCTACACCTTC.

The genes are TRBV6-6 and TRBJ1-1, with TRBD1 matching over 8 bases. Germline trimming cut 10 bases from V and 1 base from J; bases unmatched to any gene: 5. The CDR3 covers 13 residues. Looked up from germline, CDR1 is MNHNY and CDR2 is SVGAGI (reference sequence). The CDR3 DNA reads as TGTGCCACCGAAGACAGGGGGAACACTGAAGCTTTCTTT. Translating gives CATEDRGNTEAFF.

The rearrangement uses TRBV5-6 and TRBJ2-1, with 7 bases matching TRBD2. V was pared by 2 bases and J by 6 bases, with 8 bases of the junction left unmatched. Germline V lookup: CDR1 SGHDT, CDR2 YYEEEE. The CDR3 runs to 15 residues. CDR3 residues: CASSLPGGLANEQFF. CDR3 sequence (DNA): TGTGCCAGCAGCTTACCGGGGGGTCTCGCCAATGAGCAGTTCTTC. The whole variable domain, filled in from reference TRBV5-6 and TRBJ2-1, reads DAGVTQSPTHLIKTRGQQVTLRCSPKSGHDTVSWYQQALGQGPQFIFQYYEEEERQRGNFPDRFSGHQFPNYSSELNVNALLLGDSALYLCASSLPGGLANEQFFGPGTRLTVL.

This rearrangement joins TRBV4-2 to TRBJ1-1, with TRBD1 as a possible D gene (6 bases). V was trimmed by 0 bases and J by 8 bases, leaving 13 bases between them. The germline V gene has CDR1 LGHNA and CDR2 YNFKEQ. The CDR3 is made up of 14 amino acids. CDR3 residues: CASSQDLKTGEAFF. The CDR3 DNA sequence: TGTGCCAGCAGCCAAGATTTAAAGACAGGCGAAGCTTTCTTT.

This clone occurred once. This chain connects TRBV6-5 to TRBJ2-7, with 9 bases fitting TRBD1. Germline V gene lookup returns CDR1 MNHEY and CDR2 SVGAGI. V gave up 3 bases and J gave up 0 bases; unmatched junction bases: 6. This CDR3 is built from 16 residues. The CDR3 protein is CASSYDRGRSSYEQYF. The CDR3 DNA reads TGTGCCAGCAGTTATGACAGGGGGAGGAGCTCCTACGAGCAGTACTTC.

Only a few counts were recorded for this clone. This chain uses TRBV14 with TRBJ1-6; 7 positions match TRBD1. V lost 6 bases to trimming and J lost 7 bases; unmatched junction nucleotides: 6. There are 14 residues in the CDR3. Germline V lookup: CDR1 SGHDN, CDR2 FVKESK. In DNA form, the CDR3 reads TGTGCCAGCAGGCGACAGGGCAGGAATTCACCCCTCCACTTT. Protein product: CASRRQGRNSPLHF.

The CDR3 coding sequence is TGTGCCACCAGTGACCGGTATCAAGAGACCCAGTACTTC. This translates into CATSDRYQETQYF. This sequence joins TRBV24-1 and TRBJ2-5; D not resolved. The germline V and J ends were trimmed by 4 bases and 2 bases, with 7 bases remaining between them. This CDR3 contains 13 residues. Germline V gene lookup returns CDR1 KGHDR and CDR2 SFDVKD.

The chain joins TRBV19 to TRBJ2-3, with a weak D call TRBD2 (5 bases). V was shortened by 1 base and J by 5 bases, with 13 bases between the two germline ends. From germline, CDR1 is LNHDA and CDR2 SQIVND (reference sequence). The CDR3 spans 15 residues. The DNA of the CDR3 is TGTGCCAGTAGTATAGGGAGGCTAGGAGGAGATACGCAGTATTTT. Translation gives CASSIGRLGGDTQYF.

The rearrangement uses TRBV5-4 and TRBJ2-5; D unclear. Germline V lookup: CDR1 SGHNT, CDR2 YYREEE (reference sequence). The CDR3 totals 16 residues. Trimming pared 1 base from V and 0 bases from J, leaving 13 bases between. The CDR3 reads CASSLSPGDHQETQYF. Here the CDR3 DNA reads TGTGCCAGCAGCTTGAGCCCAGGCGATCACCAAGAGACCCAGTACTTC.